This TCR beta chain was recovered during a study of T-cell reconstitution after alpha-beta-depleted transplantation in children. This clonotype was seen more than once but under ten times. Its antigen is not identified. TCRbeta library preparation incorporated unique molecular identifiers. TCRdb independently ran MiXCR on the PCR reads; one entry per CDR3 protein. The repertoire holds more than 500,000 distinct CDR3 sequences, with approximately 10% as singletons. Germline V gives CDR1 SGDLS, CDR2 YYNGEE. The V end was cut by 4 bases, the J end by 4 bases, with 17 bases between. CDR3 length: 15 amino acids. Broader study findings: The origin of high day-60 TCRbeta diversity in some patients lay in surviving recipient T cells and thymic progenitors. Diversity and T-cell counts at one year after transplant derived mostly from new T cells.

The sequences come from PBMCs, mostly from graft donor cells, collected 180 days after TCRalphabeta/CD19-depleted stem cell transplant. The clonotype originates from a female patient aged 2 to 10 who had a stem cell transplant for aplastic anemia, so the T cells may come from the graft donor. The chain couples TRBV9 to TRBJ1-2; D ambiguous. CDR3 nucleotides: TGTGCCAGCAGCTTCGGACCCGCGCGGAGCTATGGCTACACCTTC. It specifies CASSFGPARSYGYTF. Together with reference TRBV9 and TRBJ1-2, the CDR3 gives the full variable domain: DSGVTQTPKHLITATGQRVTLRCSPRSGDLSVYWYQQSLDQGLQFLIQYYNGEERAKGNILERFSAQQFPDLHSELNLSSLELGDSALYFCASSFGPARSYGYTFGSGTRLTVV.